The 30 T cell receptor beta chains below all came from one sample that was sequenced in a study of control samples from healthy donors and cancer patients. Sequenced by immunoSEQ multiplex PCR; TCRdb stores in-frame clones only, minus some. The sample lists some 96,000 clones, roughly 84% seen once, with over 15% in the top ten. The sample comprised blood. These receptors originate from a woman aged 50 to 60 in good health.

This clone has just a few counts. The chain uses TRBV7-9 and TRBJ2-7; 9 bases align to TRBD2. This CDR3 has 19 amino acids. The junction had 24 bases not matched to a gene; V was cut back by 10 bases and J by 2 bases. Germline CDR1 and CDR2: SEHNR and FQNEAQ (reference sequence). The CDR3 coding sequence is TGTGCCACCACGCCCCGGGATACGGCGGGGGGGCACCAAGCCTACGAGCAGTACTTC. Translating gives CATTPRDTAGGHQAYEQYF.

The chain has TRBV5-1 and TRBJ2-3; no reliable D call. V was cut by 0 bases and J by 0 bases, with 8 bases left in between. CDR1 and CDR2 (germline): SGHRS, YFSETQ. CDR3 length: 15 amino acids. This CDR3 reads CASSLAEDSTDTQYF. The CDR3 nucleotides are TGCGCCAGCAGCTTGGCCGAGGATAGCACAGATACGCAGTATTTT.

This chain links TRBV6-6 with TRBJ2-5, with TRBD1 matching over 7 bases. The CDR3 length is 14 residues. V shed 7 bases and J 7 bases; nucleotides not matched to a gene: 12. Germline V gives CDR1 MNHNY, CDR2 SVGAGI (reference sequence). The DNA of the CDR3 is TGTGCCAGCATCGGAACAGGGGAGAGGGGGACCCAGTACTTC. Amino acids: CASIGTGERGTQYF.

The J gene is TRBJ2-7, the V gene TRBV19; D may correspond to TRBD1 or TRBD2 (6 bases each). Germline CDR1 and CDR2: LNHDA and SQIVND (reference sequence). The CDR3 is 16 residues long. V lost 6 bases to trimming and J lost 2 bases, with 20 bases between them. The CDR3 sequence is CASRFSVGGATYEQYF. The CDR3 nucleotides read TGTGCCAGTAGATTTAGTGTGGGGGGCGCGACCTACGAGCAGTACTTC.

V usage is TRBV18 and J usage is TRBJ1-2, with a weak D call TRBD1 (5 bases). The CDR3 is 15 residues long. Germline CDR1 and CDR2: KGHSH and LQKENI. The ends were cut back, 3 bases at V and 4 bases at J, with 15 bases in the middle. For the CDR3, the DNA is TGTGCCAGCTCACCCGGGCAGGAGGGGTCCTATGGCTACACCTTC. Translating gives CASSPGQEGSYGYTF.

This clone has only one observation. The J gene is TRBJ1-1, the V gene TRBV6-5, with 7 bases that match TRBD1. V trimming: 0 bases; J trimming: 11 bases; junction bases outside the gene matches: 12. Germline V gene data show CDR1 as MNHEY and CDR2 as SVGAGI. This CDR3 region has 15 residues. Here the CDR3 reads CASSYSGQPSSAAFF. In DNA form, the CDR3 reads TGTGCCAGCAGTTACTCGGGACAGCCGTCTTCGGCCGCTTTCTTT.

The CDR3 sequence is CASSPGTGGNEQFF. The DNA for the CDR3 is TGTGCCAGCAGCCCAGGGACAGGGGGCAATGAGCAGTTCTTC. The chain employs TRBV7-7 and TRBJ2-1; 11 bases agree with TRBD1. Germline V gene sequence: CDR1 SSHAT, CDR2 FNYEAQ (reference sequence). The CDR3 runs to 14 residues. The V segment lost 5 bases and the J segment 6 bases; nucleotides outside the gene matches: 3.

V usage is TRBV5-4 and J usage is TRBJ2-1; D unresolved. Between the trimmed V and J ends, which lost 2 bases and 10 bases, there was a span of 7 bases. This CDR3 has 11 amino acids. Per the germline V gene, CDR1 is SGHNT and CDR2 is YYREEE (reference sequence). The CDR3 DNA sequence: TGTGCCAGCAGCTTCGCAGCAGAGCAGTTCTTC. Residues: CASSFAAEQFF. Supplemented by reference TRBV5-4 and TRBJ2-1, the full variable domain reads ETGVTQSPTHLIKTRGQQVTLRCSSQSGHNTVSWYQQALGQGPQFIFQYYREEENGRGNFPPRFSGLQFPNYSSELNVNALELDDSALYLCASSFAAEQFFGPGTRLTVL.

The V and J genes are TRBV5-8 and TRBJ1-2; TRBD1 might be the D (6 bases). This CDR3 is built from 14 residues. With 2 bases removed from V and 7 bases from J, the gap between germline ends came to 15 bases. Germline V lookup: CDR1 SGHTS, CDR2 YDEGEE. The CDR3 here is CASSLQGVRSGYTF. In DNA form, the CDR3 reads TGTGCCAGCAGCTTACAGGGCGTGAGAAGTGGCTACACCTTC.

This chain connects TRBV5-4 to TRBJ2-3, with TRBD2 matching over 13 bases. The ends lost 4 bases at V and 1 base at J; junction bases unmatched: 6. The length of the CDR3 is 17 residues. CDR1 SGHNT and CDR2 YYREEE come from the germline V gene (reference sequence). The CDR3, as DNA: TGTGCCAGCAGCACAAAACTAGCGGGGGGGCGCACAGATACGCAGTATTTT. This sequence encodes CASSTKLAGGRTDTQYF.

The CDR3 DNA reads TGCGCCAGCAGCCAGAGGGGGGGACTTCCCGAGCAGTACTTC. Its translation: CASSQRGGLPEQYF. This rearrangement joins TRBV4-1 to TRBJ2-7, with a possible D match to TRBD2 (7 bases). This CDR3 spans 14 amino acids. V was trimmed by 3 bases and J by 6 bases, leaving 15 bases between them. Germline CDR1 and CDR2: MGHRA and YSYEKL.

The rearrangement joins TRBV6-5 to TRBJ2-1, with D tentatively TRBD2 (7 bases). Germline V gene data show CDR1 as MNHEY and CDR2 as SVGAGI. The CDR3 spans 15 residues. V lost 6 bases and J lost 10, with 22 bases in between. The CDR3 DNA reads TGTGCCAGCAGCCCCTCCAAGGGGGGGCGACTAGAGCAGTTCTTC. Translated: CASSPSKGGRLEQFF.

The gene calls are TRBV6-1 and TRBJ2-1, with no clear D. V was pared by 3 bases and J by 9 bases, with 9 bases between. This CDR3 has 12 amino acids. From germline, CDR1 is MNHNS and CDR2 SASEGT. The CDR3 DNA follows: TGTGCCAGCAGTGATCGATGGGGTGAGCAGTTCTTC. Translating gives CASSDRWGEQFF.

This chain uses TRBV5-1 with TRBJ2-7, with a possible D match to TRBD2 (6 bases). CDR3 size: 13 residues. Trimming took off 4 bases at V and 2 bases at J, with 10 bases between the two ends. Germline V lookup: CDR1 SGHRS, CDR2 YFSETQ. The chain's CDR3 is CASSRGAPYEQYF. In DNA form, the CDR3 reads TGCGCCAGCAGCCGCGGGGCACCCTACGAGCAGTACTTC.

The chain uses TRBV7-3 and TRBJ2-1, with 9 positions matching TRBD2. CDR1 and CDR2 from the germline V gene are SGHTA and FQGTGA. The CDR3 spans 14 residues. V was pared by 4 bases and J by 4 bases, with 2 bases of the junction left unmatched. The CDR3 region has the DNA TGTGCCAGCAGCTCGCTAGCGGGGTACAATGAGCAGTTCTTC. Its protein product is CASSSLAGYNEQFF.

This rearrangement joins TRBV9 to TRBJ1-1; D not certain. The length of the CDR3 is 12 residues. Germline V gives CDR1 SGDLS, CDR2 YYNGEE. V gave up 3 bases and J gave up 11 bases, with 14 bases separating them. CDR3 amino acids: CASSAPPDVAFF. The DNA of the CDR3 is TGTGCCAGCAGCGCCCCTCCGGACGTTGCTTTCTTT.

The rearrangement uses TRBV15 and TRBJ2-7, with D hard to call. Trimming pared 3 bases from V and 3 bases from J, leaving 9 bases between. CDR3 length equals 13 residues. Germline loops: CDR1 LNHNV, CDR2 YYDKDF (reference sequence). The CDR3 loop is CATSRGTHYEQYV. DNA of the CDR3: TGTGCCACCAGCAGGGGCACTCACTACGAGCAGTACGTC.

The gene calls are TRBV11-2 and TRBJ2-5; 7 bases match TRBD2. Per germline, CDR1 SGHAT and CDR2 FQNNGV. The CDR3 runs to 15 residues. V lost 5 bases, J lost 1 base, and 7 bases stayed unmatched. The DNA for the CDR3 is TGTGCCAGCAGCCCCTCGACTAGCATCCAAGAGACCCAGTACTTC. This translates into CASSPSTSIQETQYF.

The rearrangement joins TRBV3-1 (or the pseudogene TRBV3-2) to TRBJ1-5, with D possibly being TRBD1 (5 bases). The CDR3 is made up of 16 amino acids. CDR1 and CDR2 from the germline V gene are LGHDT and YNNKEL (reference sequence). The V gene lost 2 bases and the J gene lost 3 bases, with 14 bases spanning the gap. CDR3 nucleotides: TGTGCCAGCAGCCAAACCGGGACCAAGGCCAATCAGCCCCAGCATTTT. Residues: CASSQTGTKANQPQHF.

The CDR3 here is CASSSGTRDIQYF. In DNA form, the CDR3 reads TGTGCCAGCAGTTCCGGGACACGAGACATTCAGTACTTC. This chain joins TRBV7-3 and TRBJ2-4; weak D call: TRBD1 (6 bases). Germline values: CDR1 SGHTA, CDR2 FQGTGA. The V end was cut by 6 bases, the J end by 8 bases, with 14 bases between. CDR3 length: 13 amino acids.

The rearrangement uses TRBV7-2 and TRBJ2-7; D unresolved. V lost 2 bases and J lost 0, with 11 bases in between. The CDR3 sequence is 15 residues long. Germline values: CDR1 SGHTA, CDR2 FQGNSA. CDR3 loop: CASSLSPVSSYEQYV. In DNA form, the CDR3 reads TGTGCCAGCAGCTTAAGCCCAGTTAGCTCCTACGAGCAGTACGTC.

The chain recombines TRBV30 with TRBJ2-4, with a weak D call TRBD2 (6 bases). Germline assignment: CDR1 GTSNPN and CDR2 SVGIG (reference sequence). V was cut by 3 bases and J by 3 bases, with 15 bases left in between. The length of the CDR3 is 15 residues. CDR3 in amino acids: CAWSLSGARKNIQYF. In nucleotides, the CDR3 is TGTGCCTGGAGCCTATCGGGAGCGCGCAAAAACATTCAGTACTTC.

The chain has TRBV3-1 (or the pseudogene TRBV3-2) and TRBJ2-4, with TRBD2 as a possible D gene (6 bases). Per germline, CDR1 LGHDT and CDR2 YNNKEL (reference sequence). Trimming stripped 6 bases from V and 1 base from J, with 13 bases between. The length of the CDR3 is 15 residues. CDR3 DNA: TGTGCCAGCAGGGGGGGAGGCGCGGCCAAAAACATTCAGTACTTC. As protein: CASRGGGAAKNIQYF.

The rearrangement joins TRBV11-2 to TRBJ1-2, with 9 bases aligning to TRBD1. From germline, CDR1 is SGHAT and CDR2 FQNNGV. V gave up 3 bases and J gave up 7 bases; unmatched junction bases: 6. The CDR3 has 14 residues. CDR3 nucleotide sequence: TGTGCCAGCAGCTTTTCCGTGGGACAGGGTGGCTACACCTTC. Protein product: CASSFSVGQGGYTF.

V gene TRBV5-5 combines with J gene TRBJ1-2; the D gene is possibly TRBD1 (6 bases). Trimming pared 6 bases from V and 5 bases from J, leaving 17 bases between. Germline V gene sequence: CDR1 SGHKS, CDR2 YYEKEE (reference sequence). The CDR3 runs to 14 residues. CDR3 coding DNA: TGTGCCAGCACCAGGGGAGCTGGAGAGTATGGCTACACCTTC. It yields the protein CASTRGAGEYGYTF.

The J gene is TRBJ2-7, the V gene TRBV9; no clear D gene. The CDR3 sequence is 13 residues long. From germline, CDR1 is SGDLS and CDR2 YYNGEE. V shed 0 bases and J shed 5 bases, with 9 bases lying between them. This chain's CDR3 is CASSVATRDEQYF. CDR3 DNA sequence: TGTGCCAGCAGCGTAGCTACCCGGGACGAGCAGTACTTC.

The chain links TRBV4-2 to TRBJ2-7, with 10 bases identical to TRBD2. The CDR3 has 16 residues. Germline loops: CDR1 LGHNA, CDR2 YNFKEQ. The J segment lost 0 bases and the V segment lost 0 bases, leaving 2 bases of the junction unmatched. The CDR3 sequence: CASSQETSGDSYEQYF. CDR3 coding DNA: TGTGCCAGCAGCCAAGAAACTAGCGGGGACTCCTACGAGCAGTACTTC.

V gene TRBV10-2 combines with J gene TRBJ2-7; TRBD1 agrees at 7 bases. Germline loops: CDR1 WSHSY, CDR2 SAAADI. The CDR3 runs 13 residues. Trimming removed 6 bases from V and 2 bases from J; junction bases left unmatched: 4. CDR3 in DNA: TGCGCCAGCAGCCTTACAGGGGCCTACGAGCAGTACGTC. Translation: CASSLTGAYEQYV.

The chain's CDR3 is CASSFSLLTDTQYF. The DNA for the CDR3 is TGTGCCAGCAGCTTTAGCCTGCTCACAGATACGCAGTATTTT. J is TRBJ2-3 and V is TRBV7-2; D ambiguous. This CDR3 spans 14 amino acids. V was pared by 3 bases and J by 2 bases, with 9 bases between. CDR1 SGHTA and CDR2 FQGNSA come from the germline V gene.

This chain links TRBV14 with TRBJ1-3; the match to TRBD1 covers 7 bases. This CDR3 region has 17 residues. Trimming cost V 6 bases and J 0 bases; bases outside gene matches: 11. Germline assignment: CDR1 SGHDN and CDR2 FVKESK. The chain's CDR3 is CASSLTGTFLSGNTIYF. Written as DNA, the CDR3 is TGTGCCAGCAGTCTGACAGGGACCTTCCTCTCTGGAAACACCATATATTTT.